The source of this T cell receptor beta chain is a study of T cell repertoires in cytomegalovirus infection. Background on the study: Indicated by public TCR beta signatures were CMV infection and matching HLA type.

CDR1 is MNHEY, CDR2 SVGEGT, per germline. The CDR3 contains 15 residues. Trimming shortened V by 2 bases and J by 4 bases, and 12 bases separated the two germline ends. Whole-study findings and limits: HLA-C-restricted CMV-specific TCR beta clonotypes prevailed in the ex vivo response.

A few counts support this clonotype. No antigen is known for it. TCRdb reprocessed the reads via MiXCR and lists one record per CDR3 protein. The repertoire holds 750,000 to 900,000 distinct CDR3 sequences, with 25% to 35% as singletons. This specimen consisted of cultured CD8+ T cells from PBMCs, obtained from culture after CMV antigen stimulation. The TCR sequence derives from a human donor in good health (CMV status not recorded). Some clones in this sample may be carry-over from other donors' samples. The V and J genes are TRBV6-2 or TRBV6-3 and TRBJ1-5; possibly TRBD1 for D (6 bases). CDR3: CASSYMGQVNQPQHF. As DNA, the CDR3 is TGTGCCAGCAGTTACATGGGACAAGTAAATCAGCCCCAGCATTTT.